The clone carrying this T cell receptor beta chain was counted at least ten times. The CDR3 contains 16 residues. The V gene's germline CDR1 is KGHSH and CDR2 LQKENI. V gave up 1 base and J gave up 0 bases, with 10 bases separating them. This specimen comes from a study of low-dose radiotherapy and immunotherapy resistance in tumors. The wider study: Patients took 300 mg oral aspirin daily for four cycles from cycle 1 day 1.

Covering alpha and beta chains, TRAV- and TRBV-specific primers were used for the first-strand cDNA. TCR amplification used 20 PCR cycles, a constant-region primer and a V-primer adapter. TCRdb processed the reads anew with MiXCR; each CDR3 protein has one entry. The sample lists approximately 89,000 distinct CDR3 sequences, under 20% occurring once. The time point here: before trial treatment. Every donor's regimen consisted of nivolumab, ipilimumab, aspirin, low-dose cyclophosphamide and low-dose radiotherapy. The sample in question was PBMCs, obtained before treatment. The genes are TRBV18 and TRBJ2-1, with TRBD2 as a possible D gene (5 bases). The receptor comes from a male donor with prostate cancer. DNA of the CDR3: TGTGCCAGCTCACCACTCAGCGGACGCTCCTACAATGAGCAGTTCTTC. This translates into CASSPLSGRSYNEQFF.